The 20 T cell receptor beta chains presented below share a single source sample, sequenced in a study of shared clonotypes between healthy human individuals. Cells designated naive CD8 were CD45RO-negative and were positively selected for CCR7, with terminally differentiated effector memory CD45RA+ cells excluded. Sequencing used immunoSEQ multiplex PCR; TCRdb keeps in-frame clones, though not all of them. The table has about 2 million clones, 85% to 95% seen once. The specimen was naive CD8+ T cells sorted from blood. The receptors stem from a man between 18 and 29 years old in good health.

Concerning this clone: This sample also contains other DNA sequences that code for the same CDR3. The chain recombines TRBV4-3 with TRBJ1-2, with TRBD1 matching over 11 bases. V was clipped by 4 bases and J by 5 bases; unmatched bases: 3. The CDR3 is 14 residues long. The germline V gene has CDR1 LGHNA and CDR2 YSLEER. The CDR3 nucleotides are TGCGCCAGCAGCCCGGGACAGGGGGGGTATGGCTACACCTTC. It yields the protein CASSPGQGGYGYTF.

The chain employs TRBV9 and TRBJ2-1, with TRBD2 matching over 14 bases. Germline V gene lookup returns CDR1 SGDLS and CDR2 YYNGEE. This CDR3 comprises 16 residues. After removal of 3 bases from V and 5 bases from J, the junction contained 4 bases not matched to a gene. CDR3: CASSAGLAGGNNEQFF. CDR3 bases: TGTGCCAGCAGCGCCGGACTAGCGGGAGGAAACAATGAGCAGTTCTTC.

This clone has only one observation. The chain carries TRBV5-8 and TRBJ1-1; no firm D call. Trimming took off 6 bases at V and 0 bases at J, with 15 bases between the two ends. The CDR3 extends over 15 amino acids. Germline V gene sequence: CDR1 SGHTS, CDR2 YDEGEE. DNA of the CDR3: TGTGCCAGCATCCCGCGAGGGTTAATGAACACTGAAGCTTTCTTT. It translates to CASIPRGLMNTEAFF. Drawing the rest from reference TRBV5-8 and TRBJ1-1, the complete variable domain is EAGVTQSPTHLIKTRGQQATLRCSPISGHTSVYWYQQALGLGLQFLLWYDEGEERNRGNFPPRFSGRQFPNYSSELNVNALELEDSALYLCASIPRGLMNTEAFFGQGTRLTVV.

This chain joins TRBV6-5 and TRBJ2-1; TRBD2 matches 13 bases. Germline CDR1 MNHEY, CDR2 SVGAGI. V trimming: 5 bases; J trimming: 6 bases; junction bases outside the gene matches: 1. The CDR3 length is 14 residues. CDR3: CASSGLAGANEQFF. CDR3 nucleotide sequence: TGTGCCAGCAGTGGACTAGCGGGAGCCAATGAGCAGTTCTTC.

This clone has a single count. The chain joins TRBV9 to TRBJ2-1; 8 bases match TRBD1. The CDR3 is 15 residues long. Germline lookup yields CDR1 SGDLS and CDR2 YYNGEE. The V and J ends lost 3 bases and 6 bases, in that order; junction bases with no gene match: 8. The DNA for the CDR3 is TGTGCCAGCAGCGCGGGGGCCGGACAGGGCAATGAGCAGTTCTTC. The encoded protein is CASSAGAGQGNEQFF.

This rearrangement joins TRBV7-9 to TRBJ1-1, with a tentative D call TRBD1 (5 bases). The length of the CDR3 is 17 residues. V was cut by 0 bases and J by 1 base, with 15 bases left in between. The germline CDR1 and CDR2 sequences are SEHNR and FQNEAQ (reference sequence). The CDR3 DNA follows: TGTGCCAGCAGCTTAGCGTCGGAGGGGCCCGCGAACACTGAAGCTTTCTTT. Encoded protein: CASSLASEGPANTEAFF. Full variable domain (outside the CDR3, taken from reference TRBV7-9 and TRBJ1-1): DTGVSQNPRHKITKRGQNVTFRCDPISEHNRLYWYRQTLGQGPEFLTYFQNEAQLEKSRLLSDRFSAERPKGSFSTLEIQRTEQGDSAMYLCASSLASEGPANTEAFFGQGTRLTVV.

V usage is TRBV13 and J usage is TRBJ1-6; 7 bases are a match to TRBD1. The germline gives CDR1 PRHDT, CDR2 FYEKMQ (reference sequence). The CDR3 is 15 residues long. Losses at the gene ends were 0 bases for V and 7 bases for J; bases not matched to a gene: 3. DNA of the CDR3: TGTGCCAGCAGCTTAGGACAGGGGAAGAATTCACCCCTCCACTTT. Protein product: CASSLGQGKNSPLHF.

This clone showed up just once. Other DNA variants within this sample encode the same CDR3. The rearrangement joins TRBV9 to TRBJ2-7; 9 nucleotides line up with TRBD1. The CDR3 is 15 residues long. Germline CDR1 is SGDLS and CDR2 is YYNGEE. The V and J ends lost 0 bases and 1 base, in that order; junction bases with no gene match: 2. CDR3 in amino acids: CASSVGGTGSYEQYF. In nucleotides, the CDR3 is TGTGCCAGCAGCGTAGGAGGGACAGGGTCCTACGAGCAGTACTTC.

The chain employs TRBV9 and TRBJ1-2; TRBD1 might be the D (5 bases). CDR1 and CDR2 (germline): SGDLS, YYNGEE. V was cut by 0 bases and J by 4 bases, with 13 bases left in between. CDR3 length: 15 amino acids. The CDR3 is CASSVGGESGYGYTF. In DNA, the CDR3 is TGTGCCAGCAGCGTAGGGGGCGAAAGCGGCTATGGCTACACCTTC.

The chain employs TRBV4-1 and TRBJ2-7, with D perhaps matching TRBD2 (6 bases). Trimming shortened V by 6 bases and J by 7 bases, and 22 bases separated the two germline ends. This CDR3 has 15 amino acids. Germline assignment: CDR1 MGHRA and CDR2 YSYEKL. CDR3 amino acids: CASSGGVAGTSEQYF. CDR3 in DNA: TGCGCCAGCAGTGGAGGGGTGGCTGGGACGAGTGAGCAGTACTTC.

The chain is built from TRBV14 and TRBJ2-2; TRBD1 matches at 7 bases. Trimming removed 0 bases from V and 3 bases from J; junction bases left unmatched: 7. This CDR3 is 17 amino acids long. In germline, CDR1 is SGHDN, CDR2 FVKESK. CDR3 protein: CASSQDGRGLYTGELFF. In nucleotides, the CDR3 is TGTGCCAGCAGCCAAGATGGCAGGGGGTTATACACCGGGGAGCTGTTTTTT.

The genes are TRBV9 and TRBJ2-7, with a weak D call TRBD1 (6 bases). The CDR3 spans 15 residues. Deletions cut 1 base from V and 0 bases from J, with 11 bases between. Germline V gene lookup returns CDR1 SGDLS and CDR2 YYNGEE. CDR3 in DNA: TGTGCCAGCAGCGTACAGGCAGGGGACTCCTACGAGCAGTACTTC. Translated, it gives CASSVQAGDSYEQYF. Complete variable domain (other parts from reference TRBV9 and TRBJ2-7): DSGVTQTPKHLITATGQRVTLRCSPRSGDLSVYWYQQSLDQGLQFLIQYYNGEERAKGNILERFSAQQFPDLHSELNLSSLELGDSALYFCASSVQAGDSYEQYFGPGTRLTVT.

This chain links TRBV5-6 with TRBJ1-1; TRBD1 might be the D (6 bases). There are 14 residues in the CDR3. V lost 0 bases and J lost 3, with 9 bases in between. Germline CDR1 SGHDT, CDR2 YYEEEE. The chain's CDR3 is CASSLEGEDTEAFF. DNA of the CDR3: TGTGCCAGCAGCTTGGAGGGGGAGGACACTGAAGCTTTCTTT.

The chain recombines TRBV4-1 with TRBJ1-4; unclear D gene. CDR3 length equals 14 residues. CDR1 MGHRA and CDR2 YSYEKL come from the germline V gene. V lost 3 bases and J lost 8, with 13 bases in between. The CDR3 is CASSQLVGGEKLFF. CDR3 bases: TGCGCCAGCAGCCAGTTGGTGGGAGGCGAAAAACTGTTTTTT.

The V call is TRBV9, the J call TRBJ1-2, with TRBD1 identical over 10 bases. There are 17 residues in the CDR3. Germline V CDR1 and CDR2: SGDLS, YYNGEE. The V and J ends lost 3 bases and 6 bases, in that order; junction bases with no gene match: 14. CDR3 sequence reads: CASSAGQGFSRMNGYTF. The CDR3 DNA reads TGTGCCAGCAGCGCGGGACAGGGGTTCTCTCGGATGAATGGCTACACCTTC.

The genes are TRBV28 and TRBJ2-7; D gene uncertain. Germline V gene lookup returns CDR1 MDHEN and CDR2 SYDVKM. This CDR3 is 14 amino acids long. Deletions cut 2 bases from V and 2 bases from J, with 10 bases between. This chain's CDR3 is CASSLVSFPYEQYF. Here the CDR3 DNA reads TGTGCCAGCAGTTTAGTCTCGTTTCCCTACGAGCAGTACTTC.

The gene calls are TRBV5-4 and TRBJ1-4, with D unclear. This CDR3 is built from 13 residues. CDR1 SGHNT and CDR2 YYREEE come from the germline V gene (reference sequence). V lost 1 base and J lost 6, with 7 bases in between. CDR3 loop: CASSLSGYEKLFF. DNA for the CDR3: TGTGCCAGCAGCTTGTCGGGGTATGAAAAACTGTTTTTT.

The V call is TRBV11-2, the J call TRBJ2-7, with D maybe TRBD2 (6 bases). The CDR3 extends over 15 amino acids. Trimming left V 5 bases short and J 0 bases short, with 14 bases between. Germline CDR1 reads SGHAT; CDR2 reads FQNNGV. CDR3: CASSGSGALSYEQYF. The CDR3 DNA sequence: TGTGCCAGCAGCGGGTCGGGAGCCCTCTCCTACGAGCAGTACTTC.

The rearrangement uses TRBV6-1 and TRBJ2-7; 7 nucleotides agree with TRBD1. Trimming removed 10 bases from V and 4 bases from J; junction bases left unmatched: 10. Germline V gives CDR1 MNHNS, CDR2 SASEGT. The CDR3 runs 13 residues. Here the CDR3 DNA reads TGTGCCACCTCCAACAGGGGACCTTACGAGCAGTACTTC. Its translation is CATSNRGPYEQYF.

The gene calls are TRBV6-5 and TRBJ2-1; D is possibly TRBD1 (6 bases). The V end lost 9 bases, the J end lost 2 bases, and 14 bases lay between the germline ends. From germline, CDR1 is MNHEY and CDR2 SVGAGI. This CDR3 has 14 amino acids. CDR3 DNA sequence: TGTGCCAGTGATACACAGGGCCCCTACAATGAGCAGTTCTTC. It yields the protein CASDTQGPYNEQFF.